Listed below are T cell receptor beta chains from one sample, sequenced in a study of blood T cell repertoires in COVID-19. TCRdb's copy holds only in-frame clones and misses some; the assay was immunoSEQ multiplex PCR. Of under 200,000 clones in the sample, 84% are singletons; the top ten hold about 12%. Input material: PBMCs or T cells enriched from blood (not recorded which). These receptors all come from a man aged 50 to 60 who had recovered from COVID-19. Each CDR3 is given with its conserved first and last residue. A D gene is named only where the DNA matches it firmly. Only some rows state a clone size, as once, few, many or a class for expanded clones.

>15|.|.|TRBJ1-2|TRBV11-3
CASSLVTDLNYGYTF
TGTGCCAGCAGCTTAGTGACAGACCTTAACTATGGCTACACCTTC
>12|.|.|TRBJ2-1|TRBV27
CASSFPSGSEFF
TGTGCCAGCAGTTTTCCCTCAGGGTCAGAGTTCTTC
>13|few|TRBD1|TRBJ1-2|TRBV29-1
CSVPGQATYGYTF
TGCAGCGTCCCGGGACAGGCGACCTATGGCTACACCTTC
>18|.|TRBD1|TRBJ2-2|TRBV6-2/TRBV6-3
CASSSDPDRGQNTGELFF
TGTGCCAGCAGTTCCGACCCCGACAGGGGACAGAACACCGGGGAGCTGTTTTTT
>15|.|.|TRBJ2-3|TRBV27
CASSLWGGAEDTQYF
TGTGCCAGCAGTTTATGGGGCGGGGCCGAAGATACGCAGTATTTT
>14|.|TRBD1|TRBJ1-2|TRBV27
CASSSGQGARGYTF
TGTGCCAGCAGTTCGGGACAGGGGGCGCGGGGCTACACCTTC
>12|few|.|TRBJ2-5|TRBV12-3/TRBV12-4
CASSFYSETQYF
TGTGCCAGCAGTTTCTATTCTGAGACCCAGTACTTC
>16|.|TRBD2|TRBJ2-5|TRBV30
CARGTGTSPLEETQYF
TGTGCCAGAGGTACGGGGACTAGCCCTCTAGAAGAGACCCAGTACTTC
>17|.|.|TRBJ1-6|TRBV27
CASSLSVSGGYNSPLHF
TGTGCCAGCAGTTTAAGCGTGTCGGGTGGCTATAATTCACCCCTCCACTTT
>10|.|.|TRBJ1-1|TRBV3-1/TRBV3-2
CASGSTEAFF
TGTGCCAGCGGGAGCACTGAAGCTTTCTTT
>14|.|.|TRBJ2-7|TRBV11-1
CASSRRRVAYEQYF
TGTGCCAGCAGCCGTCGCCGGGTCGCCTACGAGCAGTACTTC
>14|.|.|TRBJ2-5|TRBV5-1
CASSKDSSQETQYF
TGCGCCAGCAGCAAGGACAGTAGTCAAGAGACCCAGTACTTC
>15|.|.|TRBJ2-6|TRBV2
CASRIRGIGANVLTF
TGTGCCAGCCGAATCAGGGGAATTGGGGCCAACGTCCTGACTTTC
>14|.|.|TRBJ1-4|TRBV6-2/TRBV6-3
CASSYAIPSEKLFF
TGTGCCAGCAGTTACGCTATCCCAAGCGAAAAACTGTTTTTT
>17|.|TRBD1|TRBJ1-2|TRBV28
CASSFPTGSVMGYGYTF
TGTGCCAGCAGTTTCCCGACAGGGTCAGTAATGGGCTATGGCTACACCTTC
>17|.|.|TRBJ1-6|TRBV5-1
CASSLAGEWQANSPLHF
TGCGCCAGCAGCTTGGCGGGGGAATGGCAAGCTAATTCACCCCTCCACTTT
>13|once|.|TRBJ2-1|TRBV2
CASSGNSVNEQFF
TGTGCCAGCAGTGGTAATAGCGTCAATGAGCAGTTCTTC
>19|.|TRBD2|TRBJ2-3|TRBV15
CATNPGLAGVWDLGYTQYF
TGTGCCACCAACCCGGGACTAGCGGGGGTCTGGGATCTCGGATATACGCAGTATTTT
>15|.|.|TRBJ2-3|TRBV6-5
CASSLRDTNTDTQYF
TGTGCCAGCAGTTTACGGGACACCAACACAGATACGCAGTATTTT
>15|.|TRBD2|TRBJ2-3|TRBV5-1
CASSSPGGSTDTQYF
TGCGCCAGCAGCTCCCCGGGGGGAAGCACAGATACGCAGTATTTT
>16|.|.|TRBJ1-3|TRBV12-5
CASGKDSLPSGNTIYF
TGTGCTAGTGGGAAGGACAGTCTCCCCTCTGGAAACACCATATATTTT
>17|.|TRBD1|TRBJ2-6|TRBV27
CASSSGQGVPGANVLTF
TGTGCCAGCAGTTCAGGACAGGGGGTCCCTGGGGCCAACGTCCTGACTTTC
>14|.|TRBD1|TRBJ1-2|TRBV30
CAWREWTGPRGYTF
TGTGCCTGGAGGGAGTGGACAGGGCCAAGGGGCTACACCTTC